This T cell receptor beta chain derives from a study of OX40 agonist ivuxolimab in advanced cancers. TCRdb keeps only in-frame clones here, not all; method: immunoSEQ multiplex PCR. The repertoire holds 11,000 or so clones, with around 87% as singletons. Whole-study results and caveats: Averaging showed that CD8+ T cells had more expanded clones than CD4+ did. Nonresponders included some who also had low normalized T-cell clonal expansion.

On this clone: Its specificity is unknown.

Germline V CDR1 and CDR2: MNHEY, SVGAGI. After removal of 9 bases from V and 4 bases from J, the junction contained 13 bases not matched to a gene. The CDR3 contains 15 residues. Sequencing used CD4+ or CD8+ T cells sorted from blood, obtained in a trial of the OX40 agonist ivuxolimab. The TCR was taken from an adult with an advanced solid tumor such as melanoma, head and neck, liver or kidney cancer. The V and J genes are TRBV6-5 and TRBJ2-7; 9 bases are shared with TRBD2. The CDR3, as DNA: TGTGCCAGTGCCCCCTTGGCGGGAGGGAATTACGAGCAGTACTTC. Encoded protein: CASAPLAGGNYEQYF.